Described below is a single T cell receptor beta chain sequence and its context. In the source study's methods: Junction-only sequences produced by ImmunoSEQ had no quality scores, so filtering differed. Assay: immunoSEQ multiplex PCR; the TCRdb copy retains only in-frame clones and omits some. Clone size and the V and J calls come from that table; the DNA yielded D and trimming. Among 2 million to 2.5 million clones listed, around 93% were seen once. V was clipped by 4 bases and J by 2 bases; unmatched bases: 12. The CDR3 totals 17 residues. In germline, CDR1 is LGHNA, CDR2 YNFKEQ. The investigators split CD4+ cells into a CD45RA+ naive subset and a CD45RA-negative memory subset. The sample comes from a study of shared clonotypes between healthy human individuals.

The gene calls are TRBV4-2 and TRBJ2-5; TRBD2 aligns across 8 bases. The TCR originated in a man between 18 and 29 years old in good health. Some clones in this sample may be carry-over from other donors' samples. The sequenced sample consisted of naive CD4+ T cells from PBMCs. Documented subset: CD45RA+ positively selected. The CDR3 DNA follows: TGTGCCAGCAGCCCCCCCTTCGGTCGGGAGGGACAAGAGACCCAGTACTTC. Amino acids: CASSPPFGREGQETQYF.